Presented here are 27 T cell receptor beta chains from one specimen sequenced in a study of blood T cell repertoires in COVID-19. Profiling relied on immunoSEQ multiplex PCR, and the TCRdb table lists in-frame clones only, not all of them. This repertoire shows 250,000 to 300,000 clones, over 70% found once; its top ten account for roughly 10%. The sample comprised peripheral blood. The receptors shown here come from an older woman with COVID-19, enrolled during active disease.

The genes are TRBV15 and TRBJ2-5, with 7 positions matching TRBD1. Germline trimming cut 5 bases from V and 5 bases from J; bases unmatched to any gene: 14. Germline CDR1 LNHNV, CDR2 YYDKDF (reference sequence). The CDR3 consists of 16 residues. The CDR3: CATSPQLGQDGETQYF. The CDR3 region has the DNA TGTGCCACCAGCCCCCAGTTAGGACAGGATGGGGAGACCCAGTACTTC. The complete variable domain, with remaining parts taken from reference TRBV15 and TRBJ2-5, reads DAMVIQNPRYQVTQFGKPVTLSCSQTLNHNVMYWYQQKSSQAPKLLFHYYDKDFNNEADTPDNFQSRRPNTSFCFLDIRSPGLGDTAMYLCATSPQLGQDGETQYFGPGTRLLVL.

V is TRBV7-9 and J is TRBJ2-3; TRBD2 is a possible D gene (6 bases). Per germline, CDR1 SEHNR and CDR2 FQNEAQ (reference sequence). CDR3 length: 15 amino acids. Trimming took 5 bases from V and 0 from J, leaving 12 bases between them. CDR3 coding DNA: TGTGCCAGCAGCGGCTCCGGGAGAAGCACAGATACGCAGTATTTT. Translation gives CASSGSGRSTDTQYF.

The gene calls are TRBV19 and TRBJ2-7, with 9 nucleotides matching TRBD2. Germline V gene data show CDR1 as LNHDA and CDR2 as SQIVND (reference sequence). Unmatched junction bases numbered 13, after V lost 6 bases and J lost 4 bases. The CDR3 consists of 16 residues. CDR3 bases: TGTGCCAGTAGACCCCAGTCGGCTAGCGGGGAGTACGAGCAGTACTTC. This codes for CASRPQSASGEYEQYF.

The chain links TRBV5-1 to TRBJ1-6; TRBD1 agrees at 7 bases. This CDR3 contains 17 residues. The junction had 14 bases not matched to a gene; V was cut back by 4 bases and J by 7 bases. Germline V CDR1 and CDR2: SGHRS, YFSETQ. The CDR3 spells CASSAGRQGGENSPLHF. In nucleotides, the CDR3 is TGCGCCAGCAGCGCGGGAAGACAGGGAGGAGAGAATTCACCCCTCCACTTT.

V and J are TRBV6-1 and TRBJ2-4; D not certain. With 2 bases removed from V and 7 bases from J, the gap between germline ends came to 12 bases. Germline V CDR1 and CDR2: MNHNS, SASEGT. This CDR3 region has 14 residues. This chain's CDR3 is CASSESAGQNIQYF. The CDR3 region has the DNA TGTGCCAGCAGTGAATCGGCAGGTCAGAACATTCAGTACTTC.

J is TRBJ2-5 and V is TRBV6-5; D gene ambiguous. Germline assignment: CDR1 MNHEY and CDR2 SVGAGI. The CDR3 is 15 amino acids. V was shortened by 0 bases and J by 2 bases, with 10 bases between the two germline ends. The CDR3 region is CASSYSWARQETQYF. The CDR3 DNA reads as TGTGCCAGCAGTTACTCGTGGGCCAGACAAGAGACCCAGTACTTC.

J is TRBJ2-5 and V is TRBV5-1, with 13 bases lining up with TRBD2. The CDR3 is 17 residues long. The germline V gene has CDR1 SGHRS and CDR2 YFSETQ. V shed 0 bases, J shed 0 bases, and the junction held 2 bases outside the gene matches. The CDR3 spells CASSLGGTSGDQETQYF. The CDR3 coding sequence is TGCGCCAGCAGCTTGGGGGGGACTAGCGGGGACCAAGAGACCCAGTACTTC.

This clone has just one count. The V and J genes are TRBV12-5 and TRBJ2-3, with D perhaps matching TRBD2 (5 bases). CDR3 length equals 13 residues. V dropped 3 bases and J dropped 3 bases, with 7 bases sitting between them. The germline CDR1 and CDR2 sequences are LGHNT and FRNRAP. CDR3 nucleotide sequence: TGTGCTAGTGGTTTCGGCGGGACAGATACGCAGTATTTT. Its protein product is CASGFGGTDTQYF. Using reference TRBV12-5 and TRBJ2-3 for the parts outside the CDR3, the full variable domain is DARVTQTPRHKVTEMGQEVTMRCQPILGHNTVFWYRQTMMQGLELLAYFRNRAPLDDSGMPKDRFSAEMPDATLATLKIQPSEPRDSAVYFCASGFGGTDTQYFGPGTRLTVL.

This clone was seen only a few times. The chain links TRBV6-2 or TRBV6-3 to TRBJ2-3; 10 positions agree with TRBD2. The trim removed 6 bases at V and 4 bases at J, leaving 13 bases unmatched. Germline V gene lookup returns CDR1 MNHEY and CDR2 SVGEGT. The CDR3 runs 17 residues. The CDR3 DNA reads TGTGCCAGCAGCCTACTCGGGCCTAGCGGGAGCGCAGATACGCAGTATTTT. Its translation: CASSLLGPSGSADTQYF.

The genes are TRBV7-9 and TRBJ2-1, with 13 bases matching TRBD2. Losses at the gene ends were 1 base for V and 7 bases for J; bases not matched to a gene: 4. In germline, CDR1 is SEHNR, CDR2 FQNEAQ (reference sequence). The CDR3 runs 16 residues. CDR3: CASSLDGTSGINEQFF. CDR3 DNA: TGTGCCAGCAGCTTAGATGGGACTAGCGGGATTAATGAGCAGTTCTTC. The variable domain in full, with the rest retrieved from reference TRBV7-9 and TRBJ2-1, is DTGVSQNPRHKITKRGQNVTFRCDPISEHNRLYWYRQTLGQGPEFLTYFQNEAQLEKSRLLSDRFSAERPKGSFSTLEIQRTEQGDSAMYLCASSLDGTSGINEQFFGPGTRLTVL.

The CDR3 spells CASSYSYRSGRETQYF. The CDR3 DNA reads as TGTGCCAGCAGTTACTCGTATAGAAGCGGTAGGGAGACCCAGTACTTC. The J gene is TRBJ2-5, the V gene TRBV6-5, with a tentative D call TRBD2 (5 bases). CDR3 size: 16 residues. Germline CDR1 and CDR2: MNHEY and SVGAGI. Trimming shortened V by 0 bases and J by 5 bases, and 16 bases separated the two germline ends.

The V call is TRBV20-1, the J call TRBJ2-7; D call uncertain. The CDR3 spans 12 residues. Looked up from germline, CDR1 is DFQATT and CDR2 is SNEGSKA (reference sequence). V shed 3 bases and J shed 2 bases, with 8 bases lying between them. CDR3 coding DNA: TGCAGTGCTAGTCTAGAGGCCTACGAGCAGTACTTC. Residues: CSASLEAYEQYF.

The chain links TRBV7-9 to TRBJ2-5; 9 bases fit TRBD2. The CDR3 has 19 amino acids. Germline lookup yields CDR1 SEHNR and CDR2 FQNEAQ (reference sequence). The trim removed 10 bases at V and 4 bases at J, leaving 25 bases unmatched. The CDR3 DNA is TGTGCCAAACACCGGGCCACCGAGGTCGGGTTAGCGGGAGTAGAGACCCAGTACTTC. Translating gives CAKHRATEVGLAGVETQYF.

The V call is TRBV19, the J call TRBJ1-2; D perhaps matches TRBD1 (6 bases). Between the trimmed V and J ends, which lost 6 bases and 8 bases, there was a span of 19 bases. Germline CDR1 LNHDA, CDR2 SQIVND (reference sequence). This CDR3 spans 14 amino acids. CDR3 sequence (DNA): TGTGCCAGTAGCCTTCTGACAGGAGTCGCCGGCTACACCTTC. As protein: CASSLLTGVAGYTF.

This chain connects TRBV21-1 to TRBJ2-7; the DNA was not used to check the table's D call, TRBD2. TRBV21-1 is a documented pseudogene. The CDR3 extends over 16 amino acids. The DNA for the CDR3 is TGTGCCAGCAGCAATAAGGAGTGGCAGACCTTCTACGAGCAGTACTTC. This codes for CASSNKEWQTFYEQYF.

This chain links TRBV2 with TRBJ1-5; D not certain. V lost 1 base and J 1 base, leaving 17 bases between the germline ends. This CDR3 spans 18 amino acids. Germline-derived CDR1 and CDR2 are SNHLY and FYNNEI. This chain's CDR3 is CASSEDLSGRLSNQPQHF. DNA for the CDR3: TGTGCCAGCAGTGAAGATTTGTCGGGGAGGTTGAGCAATCAGCCCCAGCATTTT.

This chain links TRBV6-2 or TRBV6-3 with TRBJ1-5; D is unresolved. The CDR3 length is 13 residues. Trimming took off 0 bases at V and 7 bases at J, with 7 bases between the two ends. The germline V gene encodes CDR1 MNHEY and CDR2 SVGEGT. The CDR3: CASSYSGRQPQHF. The CDR3 DNA reads as TGTGCCAGCAGTTACTCTGGCCGCCAGCCCCAGCATTTT.

This sequence joins TRBV5-8 and TRBJ2-3; 7 bases are shared with TRBD2. There are 15 residues in the CDR3. J gave up 4 bases and V 0 bases, and 5 bases lay outside the gene matches. Looked up from germline, CDR1 is SGHTS and CDR2 is YDEGEE. DNA for the CDR3: TGTGCCAGCAGCTTGGGAACCGCGGGAGCAGATACGCAGTATTTT. Protein: CASSLGTAGADTQYF.

The V and J genes are TRBV5-1 and TRBJ2-3; D is uncertain. Germline V gives CDR1 SGHRS, CDR2 YFSETQ. Trimming removed 4 bases at V and 2 bases at J, with 11 bases between. The CDR3 contains 14 residues. CDR3 region: CASSTGSDTDTQYF. As DNA, the CDR3 is TGCGCCAGCAGCACCGGGTCCGACACAGATACGCAGTATTTT.

The chain couples TRBV5-1 to TRBJ1-1, with 8 bases matching TRBD1. J gave up 3 bases and V 1 base, and 2 bases lay outside the gene matches. The CDR3 has 14 residues. The germline gives CDR1 SGHRS, CDR2 YFSETQ. CDR3 nucleotide sequence: TGCGCCAGCAGCTTGTCACAGGGGGACACTGAAGCTTTCTTT. Its protein is CASSLSQGDTEAFF. The variable domain in full, completed from reference TRBV5-1 and TRBJ1-1, reads KAGVTQTPRYLIKTRGQQVTLSCSPISGHRSVSWYQQTPGQGLQFLFEYFSETQRNKGNFPGRFSGRQFSNSRSEMNVSTLELGDSALYLCASSLSQGDTEAFFGQGTRLTVV.

The chain joins TRBV2 to TRBJ1-1; 7 bases align to TRBD1. CDR1 is SNHLY, CDR2 FYNNEI, per germline. This CDR3 is built from 14 residues. V lost 4 bases and J lost 5; bases outside the gene matches: 7. In DNA, the CDR3 is TGTGCCAGCAGTGGACAGGGCCTTGAAACTGAAGCTTTCTTT. Protein sequence: CASSGQGLETEAFF.

This clone was counted a few times. This chain uses TRBV9 with TRBJ1-3; D is ambiguous. This CDR3 region has 17 residues. Deletions cut 0 bases from V and 2 bases from J, with 15 bases between. From germline, CDR1 is SGDLS and CDR2 YYNGEE. CDR3 residues: CASSVGQPGSAGNTIYF. The CDR3 bases are TGTGCCAGCAGCGTAGGTCAGCCCGGGAGTGCTGGAAACACCATATATTTT. Using reference TRBV9 and TRBJ1-3 for the parts outside the CDR3, the full variable domain is DSGVTQTPKHLITATGQRVTLRCSPRSGDLSVYWYQQSLDQGLQFLIQYYNGEERAKGNILERFSAQQFPDLHSELNLSSLELGDSALYFCASSVGQPGSAGNTIYFGEGSWLTVV.

The genes are TRBV6-6 and TRBJ1-2; 7 nucleotides agree with TRBD1. The CDR3 runs 14 residues. CDR1 is MNHNY and CDR2 is SVGAGI in the germline V gene (reference sequence). The V segment lost 0 bases and the J segment 3 bases; nucleotides outside the gene matches: 1. This chain's CDR3 is CASSYSTGDYGYTF. The CDR3, as DNA: TGTGCCAGCAGTTACTCAACAGGGGACTATGGCTACACCTTC.

V and J are TRBV28 and TRBJ1-5; a weak D match, TRBD1 (5 bases). Germline V CDR1 and CDR2: MDHEN, SYDVKM. V lost 5 bases and J lost 2, with 16 bases in between. The CDR3 extends over 16 amino acids. CDR3 amino acids: CASSTGGVAGNQPQHF. As DNA, the CDR3 is TGTGCCAGCAGTACAGGAGGGGTGGCGGGCAATCAGCCCCAGCATTTT.

The chain has TRBV18 and TRBJ2-7; the match to TRBD1 covers 12 bases. This CDR3 is 15 amino acids long. V was pared by 4 bases and J by 7 bases, with 8 bases of the junction left unmatched. Germline values: CDR1 KGHSH, CDR2 LQKENI. CDR3 DNA sequence: TGTGCCAGCTCACGCACCGGGACAGGGGGCCGAGAGCAGTACTTC. Protein product: CASSRTGTGGREQYF.

The chain combines TRBV21-1 with TRBJ1-1; the table gives TRBD1 as D, unverified against the DNA. TRBV21-1 is noted as a pseudogene. The CDR3 covers 15 residues. This chain's CDR3 is CASSKSGRVNTEAFF. CDR3 bases: TGTGCCAGCAGCAAATCAGGAAGAGTGAACACTGAAGCTTTCTTT.

The chain joins TRBV7-9 to TRBJ1-2; D possibly corresponds to TRBD1 (6 bases). The ends were cut back, 1 base at V and 7 bases at J, with 16 bases in the middle. This CDR3 comprises 15 residues. The germline gives CDR1 SEHNR, CDR2 FQNEAQ (reference sequence). The CDR3 sequence is CASSLEQGRLGGYTF. CDR3 coding DNA: TGTGCCAGCAGCTTAGAACAGGGCAGATTGGGTGGCTACACCTTC.